This T cell receptor (beta chain) was profiled in a study of cytomegalovirus exposure and HLA in healthy donors. In the study overall: An early data release held about 85 million unique TCRs from HLA-typed donors. Overall study findings and caveats: For most TCR sequences rarity was the rule, although some public TCRs occurred in many donors. Cytomegalovirus-associated TCR beta chains were listed, numbering 150 to 200.

Trimming shortened V by 2 bases and J by 3 bases, and 12 bases separated the two germline ends. The CDR3 consists of 15 residues. In germline, CDR1 is SGHTA, CDR2 FQGNSA. As to this clone: Its antigen is not identified.

The PCR contained 60 Vbeta and 13 Jbeta primers. The method was immunoSEQ multiplex PCR; TCRdb's version includes in-frame clones alone and lacks a portion of them. The data contain around 130,000 clones, around 85% of them singletons. This chain uses TRBV7-2 with TRBJ2-3; perhaps TRBD1 as D (6 bases). Sequencing was done on a sample of PBMCs. The clonotype comes from a boy aged 5 to 17 in good health and CMV-seronegative. CDR3 region: CASSLIGRGTDTQYF. The CDR3 coding sequence is TGTGCCAGCAGCTTAATAGGCAGGGGAACAGATACGCAGTATTTT.